This TCR beta chain was obtained from a study of T cells expressing NK-cell markers. Study as a whole: Beta-chain profiling covered CD3+CD56+NKG2C+, CD3+CD56+NKG2C- and CD3+CD56-NKG2C+ sorted subsets.

The CDR3 has 16 residues. Germline CDR1 is MNHEY and CDR2 is SVGEGT. TCRdb re-analyzed the 5' RACE reads; it lists each CDR3 protein once, without DNA. Its clone listing holds roughly 430,000 distinct CDR3 sequences. Sequenced input: blood T cells: a sorted CD56 or NKG2C T cell subset, CD4+ or CD8+ T cells, or bulk PBMC T cells (not recorded which). The chain combines TRBV6-2 or TRBV6-3 with TRBJ2-2. This TCR derives from a woman aged 18-70 years in good health. CDR3 protein: CASSYSLLENTGELFF.